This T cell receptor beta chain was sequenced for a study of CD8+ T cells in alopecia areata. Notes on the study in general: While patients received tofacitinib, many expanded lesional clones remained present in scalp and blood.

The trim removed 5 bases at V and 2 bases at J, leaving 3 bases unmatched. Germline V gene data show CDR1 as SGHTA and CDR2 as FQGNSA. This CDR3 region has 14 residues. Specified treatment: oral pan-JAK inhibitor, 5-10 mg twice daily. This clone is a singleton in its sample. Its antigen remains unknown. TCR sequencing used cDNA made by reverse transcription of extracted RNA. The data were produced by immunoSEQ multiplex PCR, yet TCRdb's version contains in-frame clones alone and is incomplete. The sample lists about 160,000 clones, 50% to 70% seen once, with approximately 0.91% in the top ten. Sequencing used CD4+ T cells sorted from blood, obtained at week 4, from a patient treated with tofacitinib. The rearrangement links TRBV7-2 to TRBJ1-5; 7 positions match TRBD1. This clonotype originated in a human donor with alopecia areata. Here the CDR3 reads CASSQGGGNQPQHF. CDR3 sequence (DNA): TGTGCCAGCAGCCAGGGGGGGGGCAATCAGCCCCAGCATTTT.